This paragraph covers one T cell receptor beta chain sequence. As yet, its antigen is unknown. Preparation of TRB cDNA libraries relied on 5' RACE carrying UMI labels. TCRdb re-called the 5' RACE reads, yielding one record per CDR3 amino acid sequence without DNA. The sample's table shows tens of thousands of distinct CDR3 sequences. This sample was included in a study of CXCR3-negative and CXCR3-positive naive CD8 T cells. Study-wide results and limits: Relative to CXCR3-negative naive cells, CXCR3-positive naive cells had more hydrophobic TRB CDR3s. The study inferred TCR strength from TRB CDR3 properties and found comparable surface CD5 between naive subsets. Memory CD8+ cells showed much lower diversity, while both naive subsets displayed comparably high diversity. Cryopreservation partially lowered CXCR3 expression, so most assays used fresh PBMCs.

Germline lookup yields CDR1 SEHNR and CDR2 FQNEAQ (reference sequence). The CDR3 runs 13 residues. Sequenced sample: naive CXCR3- CD8+ T cells from blood. Documented subset: CD45RO-CCR7+CD27+CD95- naive CD8+ T cells lacking CXCR3 (TNR3-). This TCR was sampled from a human donor in good health. Some clones in this sample may be carry-over from other donors' samples. V gene TRBV7-9 combines with J gene TRBJ2-7; TCRdb indicates TRBD1, and absent DNA this call remains unverified. CDR3 sequence: CASSMDRGPEQYF.